The T cell receptor beta chain under discussion was sequenced for a study of T-cell memory formation after mild COVID-19. About the research overall: Most TCR clusters belonged to a single donor.

The CDR3 sequence is 17 residues long. General study findings and limits: Clones that contracted from day 15 to 85 were balanced CD4/CD8, while later expanders leaned CD4+. Memory from before infection featured some responding clones, which suggests cross-reactive memory joined.

MiXCR, run by TCRdb on the 5' RACE reads, gives a single entry per CDR3 protein. The data contain roughly 380,000 distinct CDR3 sequences, around 28% of them singletons. Note on this clonotype: What it binds is unknown.

The V gene is TRBV21-1, the J gene TRBJ2-3. TRBV21-1 is a documented pseudogene. Sample: PBMCs or a T cell subset sorted from them (not recorded which). The receptor comes from an adult woman who had mild COVID-19 (a few samples of this study predate the infection). Cell type and time point are not known. The CDR3 sequence: CASSRHSISGSTDTQYF. The CDR3 DNA reads TGTGCCAGCAGCAGACACTCTATCTCCGGATCCACAGATACGCAGTATTTT.